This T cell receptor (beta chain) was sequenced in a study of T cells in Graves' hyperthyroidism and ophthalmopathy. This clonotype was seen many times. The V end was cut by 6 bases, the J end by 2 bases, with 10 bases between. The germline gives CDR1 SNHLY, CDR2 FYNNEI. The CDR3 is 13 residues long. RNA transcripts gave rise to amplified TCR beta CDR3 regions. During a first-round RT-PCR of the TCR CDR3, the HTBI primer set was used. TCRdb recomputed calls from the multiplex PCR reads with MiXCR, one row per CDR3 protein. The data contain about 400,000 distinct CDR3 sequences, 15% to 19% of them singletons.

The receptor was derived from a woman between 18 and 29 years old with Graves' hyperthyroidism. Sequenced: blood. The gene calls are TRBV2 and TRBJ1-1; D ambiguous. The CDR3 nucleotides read TGTGCCAGCAGATCTGACAAAAACACTGAAGCTTTCTTT. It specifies CASRSDKNTEAFF.